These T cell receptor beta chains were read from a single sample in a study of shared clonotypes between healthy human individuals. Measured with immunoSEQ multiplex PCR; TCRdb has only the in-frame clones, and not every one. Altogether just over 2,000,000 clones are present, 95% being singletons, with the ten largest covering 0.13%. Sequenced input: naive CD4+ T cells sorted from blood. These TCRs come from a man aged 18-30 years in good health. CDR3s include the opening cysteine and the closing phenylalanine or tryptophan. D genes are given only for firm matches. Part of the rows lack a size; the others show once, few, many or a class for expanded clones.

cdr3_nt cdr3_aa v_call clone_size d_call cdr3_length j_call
TGTGCCAGCAGTTCGGTCCGGGCGGGGGGCAATCAGCCCCAGCATTTT CASSSVRAGGNQPQHF TRBV27 NA NA 16 TRBJ1-5
TGTGCCAGCAGTGATCGGGCCTTATATGGCTACACCTTC CASSDRALYGYTF TRBV6-1 NA NA 13 TRBJ1-2
TGCGCCAGCAGCTCGGGGGGAGGCCGCTCCTACGAGCAGTACTTC CASSSGGGRSYEQYF TRBV5-1 NA TRBD2 15 TRBJ2-7
TGTGCCAGCAGTGAAAGGACAGTTCTTGGTGGCTACACCTTC CASSERTVLGGYTF TRBV2 NA NA 14 TRBJ1-2
TGTGCCAGCCGATTAGCGGGAGCGGTAAAAACAGATACGCAGTATTTT CASRLAGAVKTDTQYF TRBV2 NA TRBD2 16 TRBJ2-3
TGTGCCAGCAGTTACCCCAATCATGGACAGGGTGTAACCCAGTACTTC CASSYPNHGQGVTQYF TRBV6-5 NA TRBD1 16 TRBJ2-5
TGTGCCAGCAGTGACGACGGACAGATCTACGAGCAGTACTTC CASSDDGQIYEQYF TRBV2 NA NA 14 TRBJ2-7
TGTGCTAGTGGTCTCCATCGGGACGCCAATTCACCCCTCCACTTT CASGLHRDANSPLHF TRBV12-5 few NA 15 TRBJ1-6
TGTGCCACCGGAGGGGGTCTCTATGGCTACACCTTC CATGGGLYGYTF TRBV6-6 NA NA 12 TRBJ1-2
TGTGCCATCAGTAACCCTTCCGGGGGCGTCGGCCCCGAAAAACTGTTTTTT CAISNPSGGVGPEKLFF TRBV10-3 NA NA 17 TRBJ1-4
TGTGCCAGCAACTTGGGGAGGGGTCAAGAGACCCAGTACTTC CASNLGRGQETQYF TRBV6-1 NA TRBD2 14 TRBJ2-5
TGCGCCAGCAGCACCGCAGGGGGCCCTGGGGCCAACGTCCTGACTTTC CASSTAGGPGANVLTF TRBV5-1 NA TRBD1 16 TRBJ2-6
TGTGCCAGCAGTGAGCAGGGACAGCGGAACTATGGCTACACCTTC CASSEQGQRNYGYTF TRBV25-1 NA TRBD1 15 TRBJ1-2
TGTGCTAGCCAAAGGACAGGGACTAATGAAAAACTGTTTTTT CASQRTGTNEKLFF TRBV12-5 once TRBD1 14 TRBJ1-4
TGTGCCAGCAGCTTAACGAGACCCGGGACAGGGAACAATGAGCAGTTCTTC CASSLTRPGTGNNEQFF TRBV7-2 NA TRBD1 17 TRBJ2-1
TGCGCCAGCAGCTTGGGTACTCCCGGGGAGCTGTTTTTT CASSLGTPGELFF TRBV5-1 NA NA 13 TRBJ2-2
TGCGCCAGCAGTGAAGGACTAGCGGGCCGCACAGATACGCAGTATTTT CASSEGLAGRTDTQYF TRBV10-2 NA TRBD2 16 TRBJ2-3
TGCGCCAGCAGCCAAATGAGCGGGCTGGAGACCCAGTACTTC CASSQMSGLETQYF TRBV4-1 NA NA 14 TRBJ2-5
TGTGCCAGCAGATTAACAGGGACTGGAAACACCATATATTTT CASRLTGTGNTIYF TRBV6-5 NA NA 14 TRBJ1-3
TGTGCCTGGACCGGCGGCCGACGGGCTAACTATGGCTACACCTTC CAWTGGRRANYGYTF TRBV30 NA NA 15 TRBJ1-2
TGTGCCAGCATCTCACCGGGACCCAACACTGAAGCTTTCTTT CASISPGPNTEAFF TRBV28 NA NA 14 TRBJ1-1
TGTGCCAGCAGTTTTGGTGACAGGGCGCTCGAGCAGTACTTC CASSFGDRALEQYF TRBV28 once TRBD1 14 TRBJ2-7
TGTGCCAGCAGCTTACCAGGGGGGGCCCAGTACTTC CASSLPGGAQYF TRBV7-9 NA NA 12 TRBJ2-5
TGTGCCAGCAGCCACGGATTACAGGGTAAAGGAGAGACCCAGTACTTC CASSHGLQGKGETQYF TRBV7-2 NA NA 16 TRBJ2-5
TGCGCCAGCAGCTTGGCCAGCGGCGGAGATACGCAGTATTTT CASSLASGGDTQYF TRBV5-1 once NA 14 TRBJ2-3
TGTGCCAGCAGCCCTGTGGGGGTAGCGGGCTACACCTTC CASSPVGVAGYTF TRBV7-9 NA NA 13 TRBJ1-2
TGTGCCAGCAGCTTAGCCCTACAGGGGTTTATCTCTGGAAACACCATATATTTT CASSLALQGFISGNTIYF TRBV7-9 NA TRBD1 18 TRBJ1-3
TGTGCCACGAGGACAGGGAATGCCGAGCAGTACTTC CATRTGNAEQYF TRBV10-3 NA TRBD1 12 TRBJ2-7